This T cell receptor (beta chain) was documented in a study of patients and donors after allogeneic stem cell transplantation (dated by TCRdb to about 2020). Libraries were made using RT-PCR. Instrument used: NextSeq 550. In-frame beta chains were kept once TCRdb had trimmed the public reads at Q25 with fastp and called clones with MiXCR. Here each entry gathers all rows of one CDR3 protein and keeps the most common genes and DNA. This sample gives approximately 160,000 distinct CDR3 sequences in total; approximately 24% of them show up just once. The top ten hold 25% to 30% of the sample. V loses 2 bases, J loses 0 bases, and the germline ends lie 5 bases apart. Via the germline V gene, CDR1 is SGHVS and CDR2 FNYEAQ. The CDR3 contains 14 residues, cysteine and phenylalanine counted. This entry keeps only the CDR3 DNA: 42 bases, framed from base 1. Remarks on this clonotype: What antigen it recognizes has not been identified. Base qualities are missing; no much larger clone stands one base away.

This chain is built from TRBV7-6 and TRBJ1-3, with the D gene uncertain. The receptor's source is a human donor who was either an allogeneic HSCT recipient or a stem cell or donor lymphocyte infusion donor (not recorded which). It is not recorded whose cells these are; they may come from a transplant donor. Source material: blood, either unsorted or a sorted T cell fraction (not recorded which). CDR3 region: CASSLSYSGNTIYF. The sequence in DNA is TGTGCCAGCAGCTTATCTTACTCTGGAAACACCATATATTTT.